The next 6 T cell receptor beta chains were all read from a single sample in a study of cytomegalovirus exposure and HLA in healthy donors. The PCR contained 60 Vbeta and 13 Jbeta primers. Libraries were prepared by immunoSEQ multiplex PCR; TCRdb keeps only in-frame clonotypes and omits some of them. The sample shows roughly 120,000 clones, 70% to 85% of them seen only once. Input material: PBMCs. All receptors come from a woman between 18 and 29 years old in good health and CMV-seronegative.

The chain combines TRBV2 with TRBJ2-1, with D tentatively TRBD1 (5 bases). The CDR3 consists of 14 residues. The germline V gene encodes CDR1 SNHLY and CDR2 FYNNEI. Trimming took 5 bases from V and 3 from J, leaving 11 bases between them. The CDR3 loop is CASSRAGLYNEQFF. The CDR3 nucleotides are TGTGCCAGCAGTAGGGCAGGGCTCTACAATGAGCAGTTCTTC.

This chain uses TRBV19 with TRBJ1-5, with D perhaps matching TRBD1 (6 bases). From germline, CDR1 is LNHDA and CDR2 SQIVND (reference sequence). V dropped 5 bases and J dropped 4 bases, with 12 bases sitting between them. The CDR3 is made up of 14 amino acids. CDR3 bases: TGTGCCAGTAGTTCCCGGGGACAAAATCAGCCCCAGCATTTT. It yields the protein CASSSRGQNQPQHF.

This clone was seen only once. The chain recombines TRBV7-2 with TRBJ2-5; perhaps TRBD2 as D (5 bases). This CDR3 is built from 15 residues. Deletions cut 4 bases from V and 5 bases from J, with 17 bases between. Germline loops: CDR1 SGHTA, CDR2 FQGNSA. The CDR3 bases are TGTGCCAGCAGCTCCTCCTCGGATAGCGAGGAGACCCAGTACTTC. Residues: CASSSSSDSEETQYF. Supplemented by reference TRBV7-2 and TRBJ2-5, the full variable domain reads GAGVSQSPSNKVTEKGKDVELRCDPISGHTALYWYRQSLGQGLEFLIYFQGNSAPDKSGLPSDRFSAERTGGSVSTLTIQRTQQEDSAVYLCASSSSSDSEETQYFGPGTRLLVL.

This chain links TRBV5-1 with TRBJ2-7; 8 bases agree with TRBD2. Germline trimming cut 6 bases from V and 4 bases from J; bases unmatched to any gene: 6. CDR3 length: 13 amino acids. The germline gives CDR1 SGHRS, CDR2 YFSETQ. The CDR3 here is CASMAGGSYEQYF. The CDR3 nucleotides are TGCGCCAGCATGGCGGGAGGTTCGTACGAGCAGTACTTC.

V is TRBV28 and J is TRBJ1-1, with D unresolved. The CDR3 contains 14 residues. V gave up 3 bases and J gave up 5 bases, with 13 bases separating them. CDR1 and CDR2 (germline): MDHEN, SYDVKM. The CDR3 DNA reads TGTGCCAGCAGTTTGGAGGCCGTAGGAACTGAAGCTTTCTTT. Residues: CASSLEAVGTEAFF.

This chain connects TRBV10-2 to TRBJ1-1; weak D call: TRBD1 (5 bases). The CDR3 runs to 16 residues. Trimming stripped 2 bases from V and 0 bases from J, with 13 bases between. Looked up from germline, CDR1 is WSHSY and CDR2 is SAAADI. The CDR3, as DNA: TGCGCCAGCAGTGAGAGGAAGGGGATTATGAACACTGAAGCTTTCTTT. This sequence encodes CASSERKGIMNTEAFF.